Below, one T cell receptor (beta chain) is given with its context. It lacks a known antigen. It has no much larger one-base neighbor in the sample; base qualities were not kept. CD8 naive samples were obtained by positive selection for CCR7 among CD45RO-negative cells, yielding a CD45RA+CCR7+ population from which TemRA cells were excluded. The donors were healthy, HIV-negative adults with no recently reported acute infections or vaccinations. Every donor was a Caucasian adult living in Nashville, Tennessee, USA. After blood collection by leukapheresis, PBMCs were isolated using Ficoll-Histopaque density gradient centrifugation and then cryopreserved in the vapor phase of liquid nitrogen. Purity and quantity of every magnetically sorted T cell population were checked by analytical flow cytometry. Genomic DNA was isolated from every sorted fraction and measured by UV absorbance on a Nanodrop 2000c.

This entry belongs to a study of shared clonotypes between healthy human individuals (TCRdb year 2020). Describing the broader study: The cohort comprised a couple of women and a few men aged 18 to 49 years. Per donor, three plates each were used for CD4 naive and CD4 memory, two for CD8 naive, and one for CD8 memory. The study deeply sequenced blood TCR repertoires of five healthy adults to estimate repertoire size and the extent of clonotype sharing between individuals. To increase sequencing depth and limit assay-specific biases, different laboratories used diverse techniques to prepare libraries and sequence TCR repertoires. Per donor, leukapheresis produced somewhere between about 0.85 and 9.5 billion PBMCs. The research as a whole found: Higher generation probabilities were observed for clonotypes shared by all four sorted-subset donors than for non-shared clonotypes. Naive subsets generally had larger estimated clonotype richness than memory subsets did. Rarefaction of sorted-subset datasets indicated incomplete sequencing despite the large sequencing depth. Pairwise subsampling led to the expectation that sequencing depth would affect the degree of clonotype sharing among donors. Because the study included a small number of donors, the genetic and exposure-history diversity represented was limited. About 4.5% of naive CD4, 3.5% of naive CD8, roughly 2.5% of memory CD4, and 0.35% to 0.5% of memory CD8 clonotypes were shared across a few donors. Sampling was restricted to blood, and TCR repertoires in tissue are likely to differ from TCR repertoires in blood.

The V end loses 3 bases and the J end loses 4 bases, and a stretch of 11 bases separates them. CDR1 MNHEY and CDR2 SMNVEV are derived from the germline V gene (reference sequence). The CDR3 starts with the cysteine, ends with the phenylalanine, and has 14 residues. Of the read, only the CDR3 DNA is kept; its 42 bases are in frame from base 1. Using the deep immunoSEQ assay, TCR CDR3 regions were amplified from genomic DNA by multiplex PCR. Genomic DNA extracted from each cell subset was distributed evenly over all wells of several immunoSEQ 96-well plates, and each plate served as one replicate. Each replicate PCR for sorted subsets received about 220 ng genomic DNA, equal to about 30,000 T cell genomes. Purified libraries were quantified with a Qubit 3.0 fluorometer, sized on a Bioanalyzer 2100, and re-quantified with the KAPA Library Quantification kit. A separate single-read 150-cycle Illumina NextSeq 550 flow cell was used to sequence each immunoSEQ 96-well plate. Regarding the original processing steps: Because the immunoSEQ output included only junctional sequences and no quality scores, the filtering could not be the same as the filtering used for full-length reads. To assign V/J genes and CDR3, sequences were annotated using PyIR, a Python wrapper for IgBLAST v1.9, with IMGT germline references. Any read was removed if the V/J assignment was weak (E-value above 1e-6), the CDR3 was missing, or the read contained stop codons, out-of-frame junctions, or ambiguous translated residues. A V3J clonotype was defined by an identical inferred V gene, J gene, and CDR3 amino acid sequence. The percentage overlap between two repertoires was calculated by dividing the number of shared unique clonotypes by the size of the smaller repertoire. Repertoire richness was assessed with RTK rarefaction, the Chao1 estimator, and Recon v2.1 estimates of unobserved clonotypes. For all TCRbeta clonotypes obtained by the gDNA method from a few donors, generation probabilities were computed with OLGA. The table was pulled from immuneACCESS by TCRdb, which kept in-frame rearrangements only. Such tables lose some clones; where checked, under half of the loss comes from unresolved V genes, and the rest has no known cause. Clonal size and the V and J genes are those of that table, whereas D and trimming came from the DNA. Present in this sample are 700,000 to 950,000 clones, approximately 97% of which were seen just once. The ten largest clones add up to roughly 0.23% of the sample.

The clonotype was recovered from a man aged 30 to 45 in good health. The rearranged segments are TRBV27 and TRBJ2-3; the D region is possibly TRBD1 or TRBD2, each matching across 5 bases. The material sequenced was naive CD8+ T cells sorted from blood. The sample's cell subset or site label, decoded: CD45RA+CCR7+. CDR3 sequence: CASSFAGASDTQYF. The sequenced DNA is TGTGCCAGCAGTTTTGCCGGGGCGTCAGATACGCAGTATTTT.